The 26 T cell receptor beta chains reported below all come from one sample, sequenced in a study of blood T cell repertoires in COVID-19 (dated by TCRdb to the early 2020s). Receptors were amplified or captured by the immunoSEQ multiplex PCR assay. TCRdb carries this immuneACCESS record with in-frame sequences only. Its versions omit some clonotypes, under half of them owing to an unresolved V gene in the studies checked, with the rest unexplained. The sample profile shows fewer than 350,000 clones; approximately 86% of them were found once. Jointly, the top ten make up 2.1% of the sample. Sequenced: peripheral blood. These receptors were collected from a woman aged 25 to 45 who had recovered from COVID-19.

The chain joins TRBV19 to TRBJ1-2; D not resolved. The CDR3 is made up of 14 amino acids. The germline V gene encodes CDR1 LNHDA and CDR2 SQIVND (reference sequence). V was pared by 5 bases and J by 5 bases, with 15 bases between. The CDR3 protein is CASSGPGREYGYTF. CDR3 nucleotide sequence: TGTGCCAGTAGTGGCCCGGGAAGGGAGTATGGCTACACCTTC.

V gene TRBV3-1 (or the pseudogene TRBV3-2) combines with J gene TRBJ2-3; TRBD2 aligns across 8 bases. The CDR3 length is 16 residues. Germline CDR1 LGHDT, CDR2 YNNKEL (reference sequence). V gave up 0 bases and J gave up 10 bases; unmatched junction bases: 12. CDR3 residues: CASSQEGAGALFSQYF. The CDR3 bases are TGTGCCAGCAGCCAAGAGGGAGCGGGGGCGCTTTTTTCGCAGTATTTT.

With regard to this clone: The junction departs from germline at one end; a sequencing error may be responsible. This rearrangement joins TRBV5-1 to TRBJ1-4; possible D gene TRBD1, 5 bases. Germline V gene lookup returns CDR1 SGHRS and CDR2 YFSETQ. The length of the CDR3 is 12 residues. DNA of the CDR3: TGCGCCAGCCAGGGAACTGATGAAAAACTGTTTTTT. Amino acids: CASQGTDEKLFF.

This rearrangement joins TRBV5-1 to TRBJ2-7; the match to TRBD1 covers 9 bases. This CDR3 has 15 residues. Germline CDR1 is SGHRS and CDR2 is YFSETQ. The junction had 5 bases not matched to a gene; V was cut back by 4 bases and J by 0 bases. This CDR3 reads CASSPGQGHSYEQYF. In DNA, the CDR3 is TGCGCCAGCAGCCCTGGACAGGGGCACTCCTACGAGCAGTACTTC. Full variable domain (remainder filled in from reference TRBV5-1 and TRBJ2-7): KAGVTQTPRYLIKTRGQQVTLSCSPISGHRSVSWYQQTPGQGLQFLFEYFSETQRNKGNFPGRFSGRQFSNSRSEMNVSTLELGDSALYLCASSPGQGHSYEQYFGPGTRLTVT.

V gene TRBV28 combines with J gene TRBJ2-7; 13 positions match TRBD2. The CDR3 has 13 residues. Germline assignment: CDR1 MDHEN and CDR2 SYDVKM. The CDR3 spells CATRTSGGYEQYF. The CDR3 DNA follows: TGTGCAACGAGGACTAGCGGGGGTTACGAGCAGTACTTC.

The chain uses TRBV9 and TRBJ1-1; tentatively, D is TRBD1 (6 bases). The germline V and J ends were trimmed by 4 bases and 1 base, with 11 bases remaining between them. Germline V gene lookup returns CDR1 SGDLS and CDR2 YYNGEE. This CDR3 has 14 amino acids. CDR3 amino acids: CASSLGQKNTEAFF. The CDR3 DNA sequence: TGTGCCAGCAGCCTCGGACAGAAGAACACTGAAGCTTTCTTT.

The J gene is TRBJ1-2, the V gene TRBV28, with unresolved D. Trimming pared 5 bases from V and 2 bases from J, leaving 3 bases between. Germline values: CDR1 MDHEN, CDR2 SYDVKM. This CDR3 has 11 residues. In nucleotides, the CDR3 is TGTGCCAGCAGTCAAAACTATGGCTACACCTTC. Amino acid sequence: CASSQNYGYTF.

The rearrangement uses TRBV10-3 and TRBJ2-2; 7 nucleotides line up with TRBD2. Trimming took 3 bases from V and 3 from J; bases not matched to a gene: 10. CDR1 is ENHRY, CDR2 SYGVKD, per germline. The CDR3 sequence is 17 residues long. The CDR3 reads CAISEPGGGSDTGELFF. CDR3 sequence (DNA): TGTGCCATCAGTGAACCGGGAGGAGGATCTGACACCGGGGAGCTGTTTTTT.

The J gene is TRBJ1-1, the V gene TRBV20-1; D ambiguous. V gave up 6 bases and J gave up 5 bases, with 7 bases separating them. The CDR3 is 10 amino acids. The germline V gene has CDR1 DFQATT and CDR2 SNEGSKA (reference sequence). The CDR3 region is CSARGTEAFF. The CDR3 nucleotides are TGCAGTGCCCGAGGGACTGAAGCTTTCTTT.

This rearrangement joins TRBV12-5 to TRBJ2-2; 11 bases match TRBD2. The CDR3 extends over 16 amino acids. The germline V gene has CDR1 LGHNT and CDR2 FRNRAP. With V trimmed by 0 bases and J by 3 bases, 0 bases remained unmatched. The CDR3 DNA is TGTGCTAGTGGTTTGGTTAGCGGGGGGGACACCGGGGAGCTGTTTTTT. This codes for CASGLVSGGDTGELFF. The whole variable domain, filled in from reference TRBV12-5 and TRBJ2-2, reads DARVTQTPRHKVTEMGQEVTMRCQPILGHNTVFWYRQTMMQGLELLAYFRNRAPLDDSGMPKDRFSAEMPDATLATLKIQPSEPRDSAVYFCASGLVSGGDTGELFFGEGSRLTVL.

This clone was observed a handful of times. The J gene is TRBJ1-2, the V gene TRBV28; no reliable D call. The CDR3 contains 15 residues. Trimming took off 3 bases at V and 3 bases at J, with 14 bases between the two ends. Germline V gene data show CDR1 as MDHEN and CDR2 as SYDVKM. In DNA, the CDR3 is TGTGCCAGCAGTTTGGTAGGCGGAGCACACTATGGCTACACCTTC. Amino acids: CASSLVGGAHYGYTF.

The chain has TRBV19 and TRBJ1-1; D uncertain. The germline V and J ends were trimmed by 1 base and 1 base, with 7 bases remaining between them. Germline V gives CDR1 LNHDA, CDR2 SQIVND (reference sequence). The CDR3 loop spans 14 amino acids. This chain's CDR3 is CASSIANSNTEAFF. CDR3 in DNA: TGTGCCAGTAGTATAGCGAACTCGAACACTGAAGCTTTCTTT.

The chain joins TRBV5-1 to TRBJ2-7, with D possibly matching TRBD1 (6 bases). CDR3 size: 14 residues. Trimming shortened V by 5 bases and J by 1 base, and 13 bases separated the two germline ends. Germline loops: CDR1 SGHRS, CDR2 YFSETQ. CDR3 nucleotide sequence: TGCGCCAGCAGGAGACCAGGGGAGTCCTACGAGCAGTACTTC. Translation gives CASRRPGESYEQYF.

The chain has TRBV2 and TRBJ2-5, with TRBD1 identical over 7 bases. This CDR3 contains 15 residues. Germline assignment: CDR1 SNHLY and CDR2 FYNNEI. The V segment lost 1 base and the J segment 6 bases; nucleotides outside the gene matches: 8. The CDR3 region is CASSEGSGGVKTQYF. As DNA, the CDR3 is TGTGCCAGCAGTGAAGGGTCAGGGGGTGTAAAGACCCAGTACTTC.

CDR3 sequence reads: CASSTPKDTQYF. DNA of the CDR3: TGTGCCAGCAGCACCCCTAAAGATACGCAGTATTTT. This chain connects TRBV9 to TRBJ2-3; D uncertain. Germline CDR1 reads SGDLS; CDR2 reads YYNGEE. The CDR3 runs 12 residues. Deletions cut 4 bases from V and 5 bases from J, with 8 bases between.

The chain uses TRBV7-2 and TRBJ2-3, with D perhaps TRBD2 (5 bases). The CDR3 sequence is 16 residues long. The germline V and J ends were trimmed by 5 bases and 4 bases, with 19 bases remaining between them. Per the germline V gene, CDR1 is SGHTA and CDR2 is FQGNSA. The CDR3 loop is CASSLRRIRTPDTQYF. In DNA form, the CDR3 reads TGTGCCAGCAGCCTAAGGAGGATCAGAACTCCAGATACGCAGTATTTT.

This clone was counted once. The chain is built from TRBV3-1 (or the pseudogene TRBV3-2) and TRBJ2-1; D call uncertain. The CDR3 is 12 residues long. Germline V gene data show CDR1 as LGHDT and CDR2 as YNNKEL (reference sequence). V lost 2 bases, J lost 10 bases, and 9 bases lay in between. The CDR3 DNA follows: TGTGCCAGCAGCCAAAGACATGGAGAGCAGTTCTTC. Encoded protein: CASSQRHGEQFF.

This clone was picked up one time. The CDR3 loop is CASSQDLVAGAYEQYF. The CDR3 region has the DNA TGCGCCAGCAGCCAAGATCTGGTAGCGGGAGCCTACGAGCAGTACTTC. The V gene is TRBV4-1, the J gene TRBJ2-7; 9 positions match TRBD2. Trimming cost V 0 bases and J 2 bases; bases outside gene matches: 5. The CDR3 spans 16 residues. The germline V gene has CDR1 MGHRA and CDR2 YSYEKL.

The rearrangement uses TRBV6-6 and TRBJ2-7; D is possibly TRBD2 (6 bases). V dropped 9 bases and J dropped 2 bases, with 14 bases sitting between them. Germline-derived CDR1 and CDR2 are MNHNY and SVGAGI (reference sequence). CDR3 length: 13 amino acids. The CDR3 here is CASLLGGTYEQYF. CDR3 nucleotides: TGTGCCAGTTTATTGGGGGGAACCTACGAGCAGTACTTC.

The chain uses TRBV5-1 and TRBJ2-6; a possible D gene is TRBD2 (5 bases). CDR3 size: 15 residues. Trimming took 2 bases from V and 4 from J, leaving 10 bases between them. Per the germline V gene, CDR1 is SGHRS and CDR2 is YFSETQ. The CDR3 loop is CASSFGRGGANVLTF. In nucleotides, the CDR3 is TGCGCCAGCAGCTTCGGCCGGGGAGGGGCCAACGTCCTGACTTTC.

This chain joins TRBV6-5 and TRBJ1-2; 9 bases align to TRBD1. After removal of 7 bases from V and 7 bases from J, the junction contained 7 bases not matched to a gene. Per germline, CDR1 MNHEY and CDR2 SVGAGI. CDR3 size: 13 residues. CDR3 residues: CASIRGQGFGYTF. The CDR3, as DNA: TGTGCCAGCATAAGGGGACAGGGTTTTGGCTACACCTTC.

The V call is TRBV12-3 or TRBV12-4, the J call TRBJ1-6; 8 nucleotides agree with TRBD1. The CDR3 covers 13 residues. After removal of 2 bases from V and 10 bases from J, the junction contained 1 base not matched to a gene. The CDR3 here is CASSLTGGSPLHF. The CDR3 nucleotides read TGTGCCAGCAGTTTAACAGGGGGATCACCCCTCCACTTT.

The chain has TRBV12-3 or TRBV12-4 and TRBJ1-2; D call uncertain. This CDR3 region has 12 residues. Trimming removed 2 bases at V and 6 bases at J, with 7 bases between. The CDR3 here is CASSLWPNGYTF. The CDR3 DNA reads as TGTGCCAGCAGTTTATGGCCAAATGGCTACACCTTC.

The chain employs TRBV21-1 and TRBJ1-4. TRBV21-1 is described as a pseudogene. CDR3 length: 18 amino acids. CDR3: CASSKIRGGTVTNEKLFF. For the CDR3, the DNA is TGTGCCAGCAGCAAAATTCGAGGCGGAACGGTGACTAATGAAAAACTGTTTTTT.

Only a few counts were recorded for this clone. The CDR3 loop is CASSDPTSLNEKLFF. The CDR3 DNA is TGTGCCAGCAGTGATCCCACGAGCCTCAATGAAAAACTGTTTTTT. The rearrangement joins TRBV25-1 to TRBJ1-4; D not certain. The CDR3 loop spans 15 amino acids. Germline V CDR1 and CDR2: MGHDK, SYGVNS. The V gene lost 3 bases and the J gene lost 5 bases, with 13 bases spanning the gap.

As DNA, the CDR3 is TGTGCCAGCAGCTTAGTTGAGGGTCTTGAAGCTTTCTTT. Protein product: CASSLVEGLEAFF. V is TRBV7-9 and J is TRBJ1-1; D is undetermined. The V end was cut by 1 base, the J end by 7 bases, with 10 bases between. Germline V gene data show CDR1 as SEHNR and CDR2 as FQNEAQ (reference sequence). The length of the CDR3 is 13 residues.